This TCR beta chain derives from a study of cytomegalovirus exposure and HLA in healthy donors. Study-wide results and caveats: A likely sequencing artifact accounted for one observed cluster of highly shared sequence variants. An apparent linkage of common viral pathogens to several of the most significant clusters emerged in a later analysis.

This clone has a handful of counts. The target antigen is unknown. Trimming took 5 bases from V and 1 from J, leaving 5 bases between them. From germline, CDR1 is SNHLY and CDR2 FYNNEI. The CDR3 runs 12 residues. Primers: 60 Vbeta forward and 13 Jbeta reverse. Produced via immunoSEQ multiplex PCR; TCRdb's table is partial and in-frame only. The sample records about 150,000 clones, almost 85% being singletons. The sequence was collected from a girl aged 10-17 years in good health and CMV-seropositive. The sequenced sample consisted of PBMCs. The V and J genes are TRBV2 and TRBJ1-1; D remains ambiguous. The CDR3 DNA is TGTGCCAGCAGTCGGTGGAACACTGAAGCTTTCTTT. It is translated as CASSRWNTEAFF.